The rows below give T cell receptor beta chains drawn from one sample of a study of T cell responses to AZD1222 COVID-19 vaccine. TCRdb's copy holds only in-frame clones and misses some; the assay was immunoSEQ multiplex PCR. There are approximately 60,000 clones in the sample; roughly 89% occur only once, and approximately 7.4% lies in the top ten. Sample: peripheral blood, taken on day 0 of AZD1222 vaccination. The origin of the receptors is an adult in good health. Both conserved end residues are part of each CDR3. D genes are given only for firm matches. The size entry is marked missing in some rows and otherwise reads once, few, many or a size class.

clone_size: -
v_call: TRBV7-9
j_call: TRBJ1-5
d_call: -
cdr3_nt: TGTGCCAGCAGCTTAAGTTGGCAGCCCCAGCATTTT
cdr3_aa: CASSLSWQPQHF

clone_size: -
v_call: TRBV2
j_call: TRBJ1-5
d_call: -
cdr3_nt: TGTGCCAGCAGTGAGTCGGTCAGGCCCCAGCATTTT
cdr3_aa: CASSESVRPQHF

clone_size: -
v_call: TRBV5-4
j_call: TRBJ2-1
d_call: -
cdr3_nt: TGTGCCAGCAGCGGCGGGTCCTACAATGAGCAGTTCTTC
cdr3_aa: CASSGGSYNEQFF

clone_size: -
v_call: TRBV19
j_call: TRBJ1-1
d_call: TRBD1
cdr3_nt: TGTGCCAGTATCACTAGACAGGGCACTGAAGCTTTCTTT
cdr3_aa: CASITRQGTEAFF

clone_size: -
v_call: TRBV14
j_call: TRBJ2-7
d_call: TRBD1
cdr3_nt: TGTGCCAGCAGCCAAGATTTGGGTGTACAGGGGGCTTCCTACGAGCAGTACTTC
cdr3_aa: CASSQDLGVQGASYEQYF

clone_size: -
v_call: TRBV4-2
j_call: TRBJ2-5
d_call: TRBD2
cdr3_nt: TGTGCCAGCAGCCAAGATGTACTAGCGGGGGGCCAAGAGACCCAGTACTTC
cdr3_aa: CASSQDVLAGGQETQYF

clone_size: -
v_call: TRBV3-1/TRBV3-2
j_call: TRBJ2-7
d_call: -
cdr3_nt: TGTGCCAGCAGCCCCGGCAATGAAGACGAGCAGTACTTC
cdr3_aa: CASSPGNEDEQYF

clone_size: -
v_call: TRBV6-5
j_call: TRBJ2-1
d_call: TRBD2
cdr3_nt: TGTGCCAGCATTCTGGCGGGAGATTACAATGAGCAGTTCTTC
cdr3_aa: CASILAGDYNEQFF

clone_size: -
v_call: TRBV4-1
j_call: TRBJ1-6
d_call: -
cdr3_nt: TGCGCCAGCAGCCAAGTCACGGGAAGTTCACCCCTCCACTTT
cdr3_aa: CASSQVTGSSPLHF

clone_size: -
v_call: TRBV19
j_call: TRBJ1-1
d_call: -
cdr3_nt: TGTGCCAGTAGTATAGTGGAGGGGAACACTGAAGCTTTCTTT
cdr3_aa: CASSIVEGNTEAFF

clone_size: -
v_call: TRBV4-2
j_call: TRBJ1-2
d_call: -
cdr3_nt: TGTGCCAGCAGCGCCGACAGTATCTATGGCTACACCTTC
cdr3_aa: CASSADSIYGYTF

clone_size: -
v_call: TRBV9
j_call: TRBJ1-1
d_call: -
cdr3_nt: TGTGCCAGCAGCGTTCGCGGGGGCCAAGAAGCTTTCTTT
cdr3_aa: CASSVRGGQEAFF

clone_size: -
v_call: TRBV24-1
j_call: TRBJ2-7
d_call: TRBD1
cdr3_nt: TGTGCCACCGCCCCCGACAGGGGCGGGAACGAGCAGTACTTC
cdr3_aa: CATAPDRGGNEQYF

clone_size: -
v_call: TRBV5-1
j_call: TRBJ2-7
d_call: TRBD1
cdr3_nt: TGCGCCAGCAGCTTGGCGCCAGGGGGACGCTACGAGCAGTACTTC
cdr3_aa: CASSLAPGGRYEQYF

clone_size: once
v_call: TRBV7-9
j_call: TRBJ2-3
d_call: -
cdr3_nt: TGTGCCAGCAGCTTTCTCCCAGGGGATGATACGCAGTATTTT
cdr3_aa: CASSFLPGDDTQYF

clone_size: -
v_call: TRBV11-2
j_call: TRBJ1-1
d_call: -
cdr3_nt: TGTGCCAGCAGCTCAGGGTTCGTCACTGAAGCTTTCTTT
cdr3_aa: CASSSGFVTEAFF

clone_size: -
v_call: TRBV19
j_call: TRBJ1-1
d_call: -
cdr3_nt: TGTGCCAGTAGTCTCATCGGGACCCTGAACACTGAAGCTTTCTTT
cdr3_aa: CASSLIGTLNTEAFF

clone_size: once
v_call: TRBV6-2/TRBV6-3
j_call: TRBJ1-2
d_call: -
cdr3_nt: TGTGCCAGCAGCAACAGTGGCGCTGGCTACACCTTC
cdr3_aa: CASSNSGAGYTF

clone_size: -
v_call: TRBV3-1/TRBV3-2
j_call: TRBJ1-6
d_call: TRBD1
cdr3_nt: TGTGCCAGCAGCCAAGGTCCAGGGGGCTATAATTCACCCCTCCACTTT
cdr3_aa: CASSQGPGGYNSPLHF

clone_size: -
v_call: TRBV5-6
j_call: TRBJ2-3
d_call: -
cdr3_nt: TGTGCCAGCAGCCTGTTGGATACGCAGTATTTT
cdr3_aa: CASSLLDTQYF

clone_size: -
v_call: TRBV16
j_call: TRBJ2-1
d_call: -
cdr3_nt: TGTGCCCCCAGCCCCCCGCCCGGGGGCCCCTACAATGAGCAGTTCTTC
cdr3_aa: CAPSPPPGGPYNEQFF

clone_size: -
v_call: TRBV11-2
j_call: TRBJ1-2
d_call: -
cdr3_nt: TGTGCCAGCAGCTTAACCCCACCCGACAGAGCTAACTATGGCTACACCTTC
cdr3_aa: CASSLTPPDRANYGYTF

clone_size: -
v_call: TRBV29-1
j_call: TRBJ2-3
d_call: -
cdr3_nt: TGCAGCGTTGAGTGGACCGGGGACACAGATACGCAGTATTTT
cdr3_aa: CSVEWTGDTDTQYF

clone_size: once
v_call: TRBV2
j_call: TRBJ1-4
d_call: TRBD1
cdr3_nt: TGTGCCAGCACCGCGAACAGGGGGCTTGGTGAAAAACTGTTTTTT
cdr3_aa: CASTANRGLGEKLFF